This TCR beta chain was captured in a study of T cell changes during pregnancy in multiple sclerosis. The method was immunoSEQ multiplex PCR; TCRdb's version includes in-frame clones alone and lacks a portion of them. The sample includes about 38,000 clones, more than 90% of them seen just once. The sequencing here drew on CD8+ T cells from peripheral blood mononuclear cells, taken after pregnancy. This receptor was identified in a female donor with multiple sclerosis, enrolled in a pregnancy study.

CDR3 in amino acids: CASSPPVGGATEAFF. Written as DNA, the CDR3 is TGTGCCAGCAGTCCCCCCGTGGGGGGGGCCACTGAAGCTTTCTTT. V and J are TRBV27 and TRBJ1-1, with D possibly matching TRBD1 (6 bases). CDR1 and CDR2 from the germline V gene are MNHEY and SMNVEV (reference sequence). Between the trimmed V and J ends, which lost 5 bases and 4 bases, there was a span of 17 bases. The length of the CDR3 is 15 residues.